This TCR beta chain originates from a study of shared clonotypes between healthy human individuals (dated by TCRdb to the early 2020s). Context from the whole study: The cohort comprised a couple of women and a few men aged 18 to 49 years. Between about 0.9 and 8.9 billion PBMCs per donor were obtained by leukapheresis. To increase sequencing depth and limit assay-specific biases, TCR repertoire library preparation and sequencing were carried out by different laboratories using diverse techniques. Per donor, three plates each were used for CD4 naive and CD4 memory, two for CD8 naive, and one for CD8 memory. To estimate repertoire size and how much clonotype sharing occurs between individuals, the study deeply sequenced the blood TCR repertoires of about 5 healthy adults. Broader findings and caveats from the paper: Based on pairwise subsampling, the degree of clonotype sharing among donors was expected to be affected by sequencing depth. Larger estimated clonotype richness was generally found for naive subsets than for memory subsets. Higher generation probabilities were observed for clonotypes shared by all four sorted-subset donors than for non-shared clonotypes. Incomplete sequencing was indicated by rarefaction of sorted-subset datasets, despite the large sequencing depth. Because the study included a small number of donors, the genetic and exposure-history diversity represented was limited. About 5% of naive CD4, more than 3% of naive CD8, roughly 2.4% of memory CD4, and 0.35% to 0.5% of memory CD8 clonotypes were shared across several donors. Sampling was limited to blood, and TCR repertoires in tissue likely differ from TCR repertoires in blood.

About this clone: Which antigen it targets is not known. Base quality data are lacking; no much larger clone is found one base away.

The germline V gene supplies CDR1 MNHNS and CDR2 SASEGT. V and J are truncated by 6 bases and 8 bases respectively, leaving an intervening sequence of 19 bases. From the cysteine up to the phenylalanine, the CDR3 has a length of 15 residues. Only the CDR3 region is kept as DNA, spanning 45 bases read in frame from base 1. CD8 naive samples consisted of CD45RO-negative cells that were positively selected for CCR7, yielding a CD45RA+CCR7+ population without TemRA cells. The donors were healthy, HIV-negative adults who had no recently reported acute infections or vaccinations. Every donor was a Caucasian adult living in Nashville, Tennessee, USA. Blood was obtained by leukapheresis, after which PBMCs were separated by Ficoll-Histopaque density gradient centrifugation and cryopreserved in liquid nitrogen vapor phase. Purity and quantity of every magnetically sorted T cell population were checked by analytical flow cytometry. Genomic DNA was isolated from every sorted fraction and measured by UV absorbance on a Nanodrop 2000c.

Using the deep immunoSEQ assay, multiplex PCR amplified TCR CDR3 regions from genomic DNA. Extracted genomic DNA from each cell subset was distributed evenly across all wells of several immunoSEQ 96-well plates, and each plate was treated as a replicate. For sorted subsets, about 220 ng of genomic DNA, equivalent to 25,000 to 35,000 T cell genomes, went into each replicate PCR. The purified libraries were quantified using a Qubit 3.0 fluorometer, sized with a Bioanalyzer 2100, and then quantified again using the KAPA Library Quantification kit. Every immunoSEQ 96-well plate was sequenced on a dedicated single-read 150-cycle Illumina NextSeq 550 flow cell. The authors' analysis ran thus. Because the immunoSEQ output held only junctional sequences and lacked quality scores, the filtering could not match the filtering applied to full-length reads. To assign V/J genes and CDR3, sequences were annotated using PyIR, a Python wrapper for IgBLAST v1.9, with IMGT germline references. Any read was removed if the V/J assignment was weak (E-value above 1e-6), the CDR3 was missing, or the read contained stop codons, out-of-frame junctions, or ambiguous translated residues. V3J clonotypes were defined as sequences sharing an identical inferred V gene, J gene, and CDR3 amino acid sequence. The percentage overlap between two repertoires was calculated by dividing the number of shared unique clonotypes by the size of the smaller repertoire. Three approaches were used to assess repertoire richness: RTK rarefaction, the Chao1 estimator, and Recon v2.1 estimates of unobserved clonotypes. Generation probabilities were computed with OLGA for all TCRbeta clonotypes obtained by the gDNA method from a handful of donors. Held by TCRdb, this immuneACCESS table contains in-frame sequences only and omits some clones. Under half of the omission traces to an unresolved V gene where checked; the cause of the rest is unknown. D and trimming come from the DNA, and the V and J calls and clone size come from that table. The sample table lists about 2 million clones, around 96% of them with a count of one. The ten largest clones take up more than 0.95% of the sample.

The clonotype originates from a man younger than 35 in good health. The sequence is built from TRBV6-1 and TRBJ1-4; the D region possibly corresponds to TRBD1 (6 bases align). The sequenced sample consisted of naive CD8+ T cells sorted from blood. What the cell subset or site label conveys for this sample: CD45RA+CCR7+. The CDR3 region has the sequence CASSEGVQLGEKLFF. The nucleotide sequence is TGTGCCAGCAGCGAGGGGGTACAGTTAGGGGAAAAACTGTTTTTT.